This T cell receptor (beta chain) was recorded in a study of T cells in Graves' hyperthyroidism and ophthalmopathy (dated by TCRdb to the late 2010s). The study in broad terms: Peripheral blood was sampled at the time of initial diagnosis, prior to any treatment. The paper describes TCR Vbeta CDR3 sequencing of 135 peripheral blood samples, made up of some 42 ophthalmopathy patients, roughly 75 hyperthyroidism patients and 17 progressor patients. Prospective prediction of ophthalmopathy was tested in an independent validation cohort consisting of some 20 hyperthyroidism patients and approximately 16 patients who later progressed to ophthalmopathy. Following sampling, methimazole starting at 30 mg daily was given to hyperthyroidism patients, and high-dose intravenous methylprednisolone was given to ophthalmopathy patients. In about 6 Graves' hyperthyroidism patients, the study also compared T-cell repertoires from thyroid tissue with T-cell repertoires from blood. The roughly 90 discovery patients were divided at random into training and test sets in a 7:3 ratio. TCR V-J signatures able to tell the groups apart were searched for in a discovery cohort of 90 to 100 patients, of whom approximately 40 had Graves' ophthalmopathy and 55 to 60 had stable Graves' hyperthyroidism.

Amplification of TCR beta CDR3 regions was carried out from RNA transcripts. For the first round of RT-PCR on the TCR CDR3, the HTBI primer set was used together with the Qiagen OneStep RT-PCR kit. A second multiplex PCR round built the libraries, followed by size selection and purification. Paired-end sequencing of the libraries was performed with 100 bp reads on an Illumina HiSeq2000. For the original study's pipeline: SOAPnuke was used to process the raw data, throwing out any read that contained adapters or uncalled bases, had a mean Phred below 15, or lacked an exact constant-primer or identifier match. High-quality paired reads were merged with COPE v1.2.5, and unique nucleotide sequences were defined as clonotypes. MiTCR v1.1 was used to align the clonotypes against IMGT TRBV, TRBD and TRBJ reference segments. Analysis was restricted to V-J combinations with a frequency above 0.0001, which covered over 98% of repertoires. A TCS score was defined as the ratio between F50 (clonal expansion) and ExV (chaos), using BLOSUM62-based TCRdist between CDR3 peptides within each V-J. Welch's t-statistics and random forest reduced fewer than 600 V-J features to roughly 13, which were used in a naive Bayes classifier (R e1071). TCRdb reprocessed the public reads (quality trimming at Q25 with fastp, clone calling with MiXCR) and kept in-frame beta chains. For every CDR3 protein sequence, its rows merge into one entry that carries the most common genes and DNA. V and J calls and clone size were set by TCRdb, not the authors. The sample records about 350,000 distinct CDR3 sequences, approximately 16% of which are singletons. The ten largest clones take up roughly a fifth of the sample.

The sample holds a few counts of this clonotype. What antigen it recognizes has not been identified. Base quality data are lacking; no much larger clone is found one base away. The paper's findings and limits, for the study overall: Most expanded thyroid clonotypes (frequency above 0.001) were also found in blood, which suggests that blood repertoires may mirror thyroid immune responses. A model built on a 13 V-J signature distinguished ophthalmopathy from stable hyperthyroidism, reaching over 85% sensitivity and 81.08% specificity in cross-validation and 80%/75% in testing. No statistical method was used to fix the sample size in advance, and group allocation was not hidden from the investigators. In validation, the model predicted progression to ophthalmopathy with approximately 71% sensitivity and 72% to 85% specificity, a median of about six months before onset.

In the ophthalmopathy patients, disease was moderately to severely active, with a Clinical Activity Score of 3 or more, a NOSPECS grade of 4 or more, and a duration of less than 3 months. The study excluded patients with uncontrolled infections, other autoimmune diseases, pregnancy or lactation. Diagnoses were based on clinical symptoms, serum thyroxine and TRAb, thyroid ultrasound and orbital computed tomography. Ficoll-Paque density gradient centrifugation was used to isolate PBMCs from approximately 10 ml of fresh peripheral blood. Total RNA was extracted using Trizol reagent, and RNA quality was assessed on an Agilent 2100 Bioanalyzer. The germline V gene yields SQVTM for CDR1 and ANQGSEA for CDR2. Reading from cysteine to phenylalanine, the CDR3 counts 13 amino acids. Only the CDR3 part of the read is kept: 39 bases, read in frame from the first base. V sheds 5 bases and J sheds 2 bases, leaving 9 bases between their ends.

Sequences were obtained from blood. The chain is encoded by TRBV29-1 joined to TRBJ2-2; a confident D gene designation cannot be given. This TCR derives from a woman in her fifties or sixties with Graves' ophthalmopathy. CDR3 loop: CSVRWGNTGELFF. The nucleotide sequence reads TGCAGCGTTCGTTGGGGAAACACCGGGGAGCTGTTTTTT.